This T cell receptor (beta chain) was identified in a study of T-cell memory formation after mild COVID-19. Study overall: Among the donors, TCR clusters were largely specific to each donor. Findings and limits, study-wide: Clones that shrank (day 15 to 85) were balanced CD4/CD8, whereas later expanders leaned CD4+.

TCRdb re-analysed the 5' RACE reads in MiXCR, keeping a single row per CDR3 protein. The table shows 470,000 or so distinct CDR3 sequences, with roughly 18% occurring only once. This clonotype was counted at least ten times. The antigen is not known. Germline values: CDR1 DFQATT, CDR2 SNEGSKA (reference sequence). The CDR3 contains 15 residues. V lost 3 bases, J lost 1 base, and 3 bases stayed unmatched. The sequence came from a man aged 18 to 30 who had mild COVID-19 (a few samples of this study predate the infection). Cell type and time point are not known. Sequencing was performed on PBMCs or a T cell subset sorted from them (not recorded which). This chain links TRBV20-1 with TRBJ2-5; 12 bases fit TRBD2. In DNA, the CDR3 is TGCAGTGCTAGTCCTAGCGGGGGGGCCCAAGAGACCCAGTACTTC. Its protein product is CSASPSGGAQETQYF.